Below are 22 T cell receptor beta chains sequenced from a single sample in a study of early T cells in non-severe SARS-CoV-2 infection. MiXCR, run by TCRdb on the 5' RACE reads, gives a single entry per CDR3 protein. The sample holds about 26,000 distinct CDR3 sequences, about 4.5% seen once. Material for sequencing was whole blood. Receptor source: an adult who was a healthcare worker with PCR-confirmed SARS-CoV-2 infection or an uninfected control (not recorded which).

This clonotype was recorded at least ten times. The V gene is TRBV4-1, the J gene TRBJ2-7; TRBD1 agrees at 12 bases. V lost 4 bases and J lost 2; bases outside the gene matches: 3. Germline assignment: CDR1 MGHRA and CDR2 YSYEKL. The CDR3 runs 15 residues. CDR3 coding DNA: TGCGCCAGCAGCCCCGGGACAGGGGGCACCTACGAGCAGTACTTC. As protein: CASSPGTGGTYEQYF.

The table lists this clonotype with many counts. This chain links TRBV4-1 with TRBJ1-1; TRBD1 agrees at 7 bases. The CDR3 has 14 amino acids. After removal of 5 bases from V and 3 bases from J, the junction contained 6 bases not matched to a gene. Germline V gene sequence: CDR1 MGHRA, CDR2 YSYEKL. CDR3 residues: CASSKGGSYTEAFF. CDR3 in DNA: TGCGCCAGCAGCAAAGGGGGCAGTTACACTGAAGCTTTCTTT.

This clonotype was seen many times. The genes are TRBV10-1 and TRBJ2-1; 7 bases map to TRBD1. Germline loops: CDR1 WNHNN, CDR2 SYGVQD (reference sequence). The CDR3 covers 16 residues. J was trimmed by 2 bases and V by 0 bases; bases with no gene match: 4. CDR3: CASSESKGGTYNEQFF. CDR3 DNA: TGCGCCAGCAGTGAGTCGAAAGGGGGCACCTACAATGAGCAGTTCTTC.

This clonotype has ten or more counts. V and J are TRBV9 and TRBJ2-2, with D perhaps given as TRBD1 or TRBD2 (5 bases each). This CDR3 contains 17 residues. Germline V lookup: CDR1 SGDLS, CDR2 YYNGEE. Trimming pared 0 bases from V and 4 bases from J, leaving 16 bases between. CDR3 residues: CASSVGGLARGTGELFF. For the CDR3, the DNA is TGTGCCAGCAGCGTAGGGGGTCTAGCTAGGGGCACCGGGGAGCTGTTTTTT.

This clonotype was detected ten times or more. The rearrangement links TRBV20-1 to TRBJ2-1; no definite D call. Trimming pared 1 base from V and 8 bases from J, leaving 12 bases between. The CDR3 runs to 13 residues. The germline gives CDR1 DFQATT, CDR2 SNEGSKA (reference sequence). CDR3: CSARGEVGDEQFF. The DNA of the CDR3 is TGCAGTGCTAGAGGAGAGGTAGGAGATGAGCAGTTCTTC.

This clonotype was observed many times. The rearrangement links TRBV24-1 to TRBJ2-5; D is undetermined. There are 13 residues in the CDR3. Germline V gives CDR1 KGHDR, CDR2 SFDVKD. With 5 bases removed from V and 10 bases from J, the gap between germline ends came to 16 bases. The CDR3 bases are TGTGCCACCAGTGGTGGGTCCCAAGTGGGCCAGTACTTC. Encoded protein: CATSGGSQVGQYF.

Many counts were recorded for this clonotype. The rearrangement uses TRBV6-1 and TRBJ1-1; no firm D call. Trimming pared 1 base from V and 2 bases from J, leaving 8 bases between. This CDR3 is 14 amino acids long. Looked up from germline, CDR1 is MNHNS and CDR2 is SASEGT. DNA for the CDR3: TGTGCCAGCAGTGAAGTGGGGATCAACACTGAAGCTTTCTTT. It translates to CASSEVGINTEAFF.

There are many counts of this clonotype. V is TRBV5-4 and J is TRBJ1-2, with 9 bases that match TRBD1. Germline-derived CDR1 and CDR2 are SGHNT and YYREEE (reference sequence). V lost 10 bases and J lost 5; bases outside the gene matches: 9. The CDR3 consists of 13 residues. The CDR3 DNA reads TGTGCCTTCTGGACAGGGGACTATTATGGCTACACCTTC. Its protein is CAFWTGDYYGYTF.

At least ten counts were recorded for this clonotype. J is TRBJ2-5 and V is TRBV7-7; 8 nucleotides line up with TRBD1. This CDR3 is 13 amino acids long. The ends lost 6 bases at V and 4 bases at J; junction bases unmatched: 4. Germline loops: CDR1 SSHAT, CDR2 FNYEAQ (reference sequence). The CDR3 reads CASSPDRAETQYF. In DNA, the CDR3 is TGTGCCAGCAGTCCGGACAGGGCAGAGACCCAGTACTTC.

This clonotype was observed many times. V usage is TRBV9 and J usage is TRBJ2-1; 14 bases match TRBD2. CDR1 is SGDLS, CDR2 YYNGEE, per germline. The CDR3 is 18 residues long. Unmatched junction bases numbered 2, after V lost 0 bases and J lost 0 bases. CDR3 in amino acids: CASSVGGTSGSSYNEQFF. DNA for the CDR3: TGTGCCAGCAGCGTAGGGGGGACTAGCGGGAGCTCCTACAATGAGCAGTTCTTC. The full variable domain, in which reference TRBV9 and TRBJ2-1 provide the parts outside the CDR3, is DSGVTQTPKHLITATGQRVTLRCSPRSGDLSVYWYQQSLDQGLQFLIQYYNGEERAKGNILERFSAQQFPDLHSELNLSSLELGDSALYFCASSVGGTSGSSYNEQFFGPGTRLTVL.

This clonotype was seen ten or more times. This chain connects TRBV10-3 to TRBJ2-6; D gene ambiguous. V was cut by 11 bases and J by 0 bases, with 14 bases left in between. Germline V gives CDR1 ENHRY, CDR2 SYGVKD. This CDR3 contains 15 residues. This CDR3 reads CAPSGQSSGANVLTF. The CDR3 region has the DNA TGTGCCCCATCGGGCCAGTCCTCTGGGGCCAACGTCCTGACTTTC.

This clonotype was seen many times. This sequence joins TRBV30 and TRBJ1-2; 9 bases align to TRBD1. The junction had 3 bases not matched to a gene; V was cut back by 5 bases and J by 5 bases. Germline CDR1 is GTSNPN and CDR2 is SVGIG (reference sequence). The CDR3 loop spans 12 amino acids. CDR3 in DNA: TGTGCCTGGGGGACAGGGAGGTATGGCTACACCTTC. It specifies CAWGTGRYGYTF.

The chain's CDR3 is CASSFSSLFGNQPQHF. As DNA, the CDR3 is TGTGCCAGCAGCTTTAGTTCCCTCTTTGGCAATCAGCCCCAGCATTTT. J is TRBJ1-5 and V is TRBV5-5; D unclear. CDR1 is SGHKS and CDR2 is YYEKEE in the germline V gene (reference sequence). Trimming took off 2 bases at V and 2 bases at J, with 14 bases between the two ends. This CDR3 is built from 16 residues.

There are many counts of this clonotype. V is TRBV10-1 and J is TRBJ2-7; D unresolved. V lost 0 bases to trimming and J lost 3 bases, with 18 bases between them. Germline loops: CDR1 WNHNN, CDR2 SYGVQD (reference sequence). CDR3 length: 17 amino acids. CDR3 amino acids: CASSESRSFGASYEQYF. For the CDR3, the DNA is TGCGCCAGCAGTGAGTCGAGATCGTTTGGTGCCAGCTACGAGCAGTACTTC.

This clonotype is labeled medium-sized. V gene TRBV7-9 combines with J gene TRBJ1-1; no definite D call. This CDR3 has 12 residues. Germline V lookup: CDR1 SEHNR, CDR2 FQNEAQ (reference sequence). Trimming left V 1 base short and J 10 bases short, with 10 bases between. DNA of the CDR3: TGTGCCAGCAGCTTAGGTGGCCTTGGAGCTTTCTTT. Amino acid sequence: CASSLGGLGAFF.

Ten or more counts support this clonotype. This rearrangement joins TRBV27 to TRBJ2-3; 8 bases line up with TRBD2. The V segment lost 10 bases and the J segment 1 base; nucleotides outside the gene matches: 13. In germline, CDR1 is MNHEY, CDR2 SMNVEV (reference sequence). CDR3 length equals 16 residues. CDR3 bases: TGTGCCAACAATAGCGGGGCGTTCCGAGGCACAGATACGCAGTATTTT. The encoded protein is CANNSGAFRGTDTQYF.

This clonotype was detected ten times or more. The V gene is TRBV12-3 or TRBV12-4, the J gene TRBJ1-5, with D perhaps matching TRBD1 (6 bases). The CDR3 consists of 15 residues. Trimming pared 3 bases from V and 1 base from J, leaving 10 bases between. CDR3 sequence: CASSFGGASNQPQHF. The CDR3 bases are TGTGCCAGCAGTTTTGGGGGCGCGAGCAATCAGCCCCAGCATTTT.

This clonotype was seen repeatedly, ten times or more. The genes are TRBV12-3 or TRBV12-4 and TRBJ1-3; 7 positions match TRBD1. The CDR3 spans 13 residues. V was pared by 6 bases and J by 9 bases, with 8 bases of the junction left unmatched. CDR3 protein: CASSLQGLGTIYF. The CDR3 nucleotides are TGTGCCAGCAGCCTACAGGGGCTGGGCACCATATATTTT.

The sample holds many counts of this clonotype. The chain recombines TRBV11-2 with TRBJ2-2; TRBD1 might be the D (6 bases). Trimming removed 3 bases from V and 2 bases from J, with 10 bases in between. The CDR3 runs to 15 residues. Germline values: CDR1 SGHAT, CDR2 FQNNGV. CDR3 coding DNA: TGTGCCAGCAGCTTGGCAGGGGCTAACACCGGGGAGCTGTTTTTT. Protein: CASSLAGANTGELFF. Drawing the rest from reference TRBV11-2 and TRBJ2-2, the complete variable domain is EAGVAQSPRYKIIEKRQSVAFWCNPISGHATLYWYQQILGQGPKLLIQFQNNGVVDDSQLPKDRFSAERLKGVDSTLKIQPAKLEDSAVYLCASSLAGANTGELFFGEGSRLTVL.

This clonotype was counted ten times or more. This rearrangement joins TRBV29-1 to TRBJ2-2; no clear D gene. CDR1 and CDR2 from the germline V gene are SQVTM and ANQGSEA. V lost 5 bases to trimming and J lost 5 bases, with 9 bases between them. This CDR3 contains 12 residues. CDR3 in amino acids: CSVSGLTGELFF. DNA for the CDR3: TGCAGCGTTTCTGGCTTGACCGGGGAGCTGTTTTTT.

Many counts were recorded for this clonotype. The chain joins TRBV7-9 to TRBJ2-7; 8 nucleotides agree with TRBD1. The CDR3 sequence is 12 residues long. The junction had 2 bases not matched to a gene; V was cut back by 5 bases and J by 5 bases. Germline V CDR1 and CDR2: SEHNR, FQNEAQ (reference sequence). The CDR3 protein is CASSLTGDEQYF. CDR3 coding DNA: TGTGCCAGCAGCCTGACAGGGGACGAGCAGTACTTC. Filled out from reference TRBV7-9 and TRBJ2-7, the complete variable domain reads DTGVSQNPRHKITKRGQNVTFRCDPISEHNRLYWYRQTLGQGPEFLTYFQNEAQLEKSRLLSDRFSAERPKGSFSTLEIQRTEQGDSAMYLCASSLTGDEQYFGPGTRLTVT.

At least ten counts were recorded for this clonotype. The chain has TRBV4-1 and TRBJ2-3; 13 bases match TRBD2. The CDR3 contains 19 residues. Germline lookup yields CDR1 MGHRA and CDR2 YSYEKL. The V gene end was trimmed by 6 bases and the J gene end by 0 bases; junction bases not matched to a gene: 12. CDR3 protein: CASSRGTSGKYSSTDTQYF. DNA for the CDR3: TGCGCCAGCAGTCGAGGGACTAGCGGGAAATATTCTAGCACAGATACGCAGTATTTT.